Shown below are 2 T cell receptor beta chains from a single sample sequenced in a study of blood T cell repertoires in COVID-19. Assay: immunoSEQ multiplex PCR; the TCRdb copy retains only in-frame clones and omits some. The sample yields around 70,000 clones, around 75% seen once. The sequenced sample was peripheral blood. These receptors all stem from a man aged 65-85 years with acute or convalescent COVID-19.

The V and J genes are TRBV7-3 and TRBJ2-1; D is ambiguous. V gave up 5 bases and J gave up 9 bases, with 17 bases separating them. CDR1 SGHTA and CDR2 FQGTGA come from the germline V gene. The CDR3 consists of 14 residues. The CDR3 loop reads CASSRGTRLSEQFF. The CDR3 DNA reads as TGTGCCAGCAGCCGAGGAACCCGACTTAGTGAGCAGTTCTTC.

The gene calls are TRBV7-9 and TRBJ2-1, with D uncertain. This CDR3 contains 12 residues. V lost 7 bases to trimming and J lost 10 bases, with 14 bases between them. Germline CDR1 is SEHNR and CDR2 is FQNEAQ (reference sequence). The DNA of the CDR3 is TGTGCCAGCACCCCTTTCGGTGAAGAGCAGTTCTTC. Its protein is CASTPFGEEQFF.